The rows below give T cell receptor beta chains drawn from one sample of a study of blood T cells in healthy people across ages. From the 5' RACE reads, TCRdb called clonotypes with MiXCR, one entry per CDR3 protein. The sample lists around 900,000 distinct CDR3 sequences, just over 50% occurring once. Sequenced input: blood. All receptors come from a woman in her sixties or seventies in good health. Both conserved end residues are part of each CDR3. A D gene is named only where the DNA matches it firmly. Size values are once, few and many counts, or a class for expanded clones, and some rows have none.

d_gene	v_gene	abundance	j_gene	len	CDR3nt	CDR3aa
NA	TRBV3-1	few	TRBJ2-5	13	TGTGCCAGCAGCCACGAGGGCCAAGAGACCCAGTACTTC	CASSHEGQETQYF
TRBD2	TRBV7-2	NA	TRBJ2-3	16	TGTGCCAGCAGCTCCAGAGCGGGAGGGCTTGCAGATACGCAGTATTTT	CASSSRAGGLADTQYF
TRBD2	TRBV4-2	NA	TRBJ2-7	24	TGTGCCAGCAGCCAATCGGGAGGGACCACTCAAGCGGGAGGGCCCAAGGCCAACAGGGGTGAGCAGTACTTC	CASSQSGGTTQAGGPKANRGEQYF
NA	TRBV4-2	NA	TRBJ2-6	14	TGTGCCAGCAGCCTAGAGACAGGGGCCAACGTCCTGACTTTC	CASSLETGANVLTF
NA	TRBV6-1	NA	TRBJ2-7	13	TGTGCCAGCAGGACGGGACACCTTTACGAGCAGTACTTC	CASRTGHLYEQYF
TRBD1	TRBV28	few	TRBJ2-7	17	TGTGCCAGCAGCTTATTGACCGCCGGGACAGCAGCCTACGAGCAGTACTTC	CASSLLTAGTAAYEQYF
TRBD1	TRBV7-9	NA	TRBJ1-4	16	TGTGCCAGCAGCTTACCTCCGGGACAGGCTAATGAAAAACTGTTTTTT	CASSLPPGQANEKLFF
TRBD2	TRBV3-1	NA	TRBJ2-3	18	TGTGCCAGCAGCCCTCCCGGGACTAGCGGGAGGATAACAGATACGCAGTATTTT	CASSPPGTSGRITDTQYF
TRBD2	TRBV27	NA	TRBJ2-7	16	TGTGCCAGCAGTTTATCGACTAGCGGGAGTGACTACGAGCAGTACTTC	CASSLSTSGSDYEQYF
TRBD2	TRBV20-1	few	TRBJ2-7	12	TGCAGTGCTAGCGGGAGGCCCTCCGAGCAGTACTTC	CSASGRPSEQYF
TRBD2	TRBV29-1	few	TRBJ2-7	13	TGCAGCGGTACTAGCGGCTTCTCGGACGAGCAGTACTTC	CSGTSGFSDEQYF
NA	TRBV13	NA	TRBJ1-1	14	TGTGCCAGCAGCTTAGCCAGGGGTTGGACTGAAGCTTTCTTT	CASSLARGWTEAFF
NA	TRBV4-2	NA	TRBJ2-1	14	TGTGCCAGCGGGAAATGGGACTCGGACAATGAGCAGTTCTTC	CASGKWDSDNEQFF
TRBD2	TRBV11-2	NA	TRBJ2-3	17	TGTGCCAGCAGCCTAATAGCGGGAGGGTGGGGCACAGATACGCAGTATTTT	CASSLIAGGWGTDTQYF
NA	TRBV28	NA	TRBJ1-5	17	TGTGCCAGCAGGACTCCGGGCATACTGGGGTGGAGTCAGCCCCAGCATTTT	CASRTPGILGWSQPQHF
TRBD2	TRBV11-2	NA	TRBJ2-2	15	TGTGCCAGCAGCTTACTAGCGGGAGGTGTCGGGGAGCTGTTTTTT	CASSLLAGGVGELFF
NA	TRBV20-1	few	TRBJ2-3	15	TGCAGTGCTCAGACTAGGCAAGATGGCACAGATACGCAGTATTTT	CSAQTRQDGTDTQYF
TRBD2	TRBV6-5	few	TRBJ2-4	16	TGTGCCAGCAGTTACGGTAGCGGGAGGGCCTCGGACATTCAGTACTTC	CASSYGSGRASDIQYF
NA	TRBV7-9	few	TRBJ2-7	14	TGTGCCAGCAGCTCAGATTTTGGGATCTACGAGCAGTACTTC	CASSSDFGIYEQYF
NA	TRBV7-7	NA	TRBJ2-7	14	TGTGCCAGCAGCCTTTTAGGGGAGGTGGGCGAGCAGTACTTC	CASSLLGEVGEQYF
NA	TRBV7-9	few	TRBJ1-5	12	TGTGCCAGCAGTACCGGGGTGCAGCCCCAGCATTTT	CASSTGVQPQHF
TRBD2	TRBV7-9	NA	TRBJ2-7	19	TGTGCCAGCGACCTAGCCGGGACTAGCGGGGGGGCCTCCCTTTACGAGCAGTACTTC	CASDLAGTSGGASLYEQYF
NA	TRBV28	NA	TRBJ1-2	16	TGTGCCAGCAGTCCGGGGTCGGGGGAGGGCTACTATGGCTACACCTTC	CASSPGSGEGYYGYTF